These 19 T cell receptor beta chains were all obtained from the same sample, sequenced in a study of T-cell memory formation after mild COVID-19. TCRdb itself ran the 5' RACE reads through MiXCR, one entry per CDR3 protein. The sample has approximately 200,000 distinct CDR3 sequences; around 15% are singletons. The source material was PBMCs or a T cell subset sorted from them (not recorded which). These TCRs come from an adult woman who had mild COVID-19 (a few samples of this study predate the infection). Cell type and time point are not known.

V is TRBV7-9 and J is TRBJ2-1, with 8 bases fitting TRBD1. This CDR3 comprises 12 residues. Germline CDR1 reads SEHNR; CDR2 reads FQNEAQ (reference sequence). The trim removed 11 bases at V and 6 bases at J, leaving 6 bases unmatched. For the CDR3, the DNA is TGTGCCCAGGGGGCAGGGGCCAATGAGCAGTTCTTC. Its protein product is CAQGAGANEQFF.

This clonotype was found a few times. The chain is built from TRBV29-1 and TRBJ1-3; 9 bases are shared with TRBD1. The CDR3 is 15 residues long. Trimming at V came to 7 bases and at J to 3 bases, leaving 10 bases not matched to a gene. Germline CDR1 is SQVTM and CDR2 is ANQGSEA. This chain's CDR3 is CSAHVGTGSGNTIYF. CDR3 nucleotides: TGCAGCGCCCACGTAGGGACAGGGAGTGGAAACACCATATATTTT.

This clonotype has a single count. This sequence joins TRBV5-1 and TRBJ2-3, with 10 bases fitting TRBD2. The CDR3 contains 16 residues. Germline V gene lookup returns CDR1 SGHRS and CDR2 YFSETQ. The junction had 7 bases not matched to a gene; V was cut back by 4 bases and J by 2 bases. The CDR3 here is CASSAQAGGPTDTQYF. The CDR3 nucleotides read TGCGCCAGCAGCGCACAAGCGGGAGGGCCCACAGATACGCAGTATTTT.

The CDR3, as DNA: TGCGCCAGCAGCGTGGGTAGCGGGACCCGGTCGAATGAGCAGTTCTTC. Amino acid sequence: CASSVGSGTRSNEQFF. This chain links TRBV5-1 with TRBJ2-1; 8 nucleotides agree with TRBD2. The ends lost 4 bases at V and 7 bases at J; junction bases unmatched: 13. This CDR3 has 16 amino acids. Germline CDR1 SGHRS, CDR2 YFSETQ.

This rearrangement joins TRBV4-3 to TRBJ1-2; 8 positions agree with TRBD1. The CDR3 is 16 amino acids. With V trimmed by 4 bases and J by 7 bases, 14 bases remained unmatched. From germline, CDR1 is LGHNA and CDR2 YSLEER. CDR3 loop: CASSRNSRQGSGGYTF. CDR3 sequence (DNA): TGCGCCAGCAGCCGCAACTCACGACAGGGGTCGGGTGGCTACACCTTC.

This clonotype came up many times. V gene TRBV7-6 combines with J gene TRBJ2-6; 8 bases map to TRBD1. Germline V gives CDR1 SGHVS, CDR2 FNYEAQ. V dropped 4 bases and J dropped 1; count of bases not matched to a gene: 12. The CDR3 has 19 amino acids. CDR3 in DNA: TGTGCCAGCAGCTCCCGGAGGGGACAGGCTTTGTCTGGGGCCAACGTCCTGACTTTC. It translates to CASSSRRGQALSGANVLTF.

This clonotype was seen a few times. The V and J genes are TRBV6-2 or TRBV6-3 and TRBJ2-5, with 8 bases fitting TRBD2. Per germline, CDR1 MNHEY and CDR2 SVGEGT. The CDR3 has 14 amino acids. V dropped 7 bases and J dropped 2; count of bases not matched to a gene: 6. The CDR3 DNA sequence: TGTGCCAGCAATCGGCGGGGGGCTCAAGAGACCCAGTACTTC. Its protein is CASNRRGAQETQYF.

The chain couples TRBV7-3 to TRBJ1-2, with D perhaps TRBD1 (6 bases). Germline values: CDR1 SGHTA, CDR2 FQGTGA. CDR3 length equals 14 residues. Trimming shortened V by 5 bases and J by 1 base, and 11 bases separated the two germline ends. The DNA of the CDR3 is TGTGCCAGCAGCATACAGGGTTTTAACTATGGCTACACCTTC. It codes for CASSIQGFNYGYTF.

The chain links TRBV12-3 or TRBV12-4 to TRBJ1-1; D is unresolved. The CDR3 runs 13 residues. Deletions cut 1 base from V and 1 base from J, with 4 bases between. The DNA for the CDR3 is TGTGCCAGCAGTTTAGGGGCGAACACTGAAGCTTTCTTT. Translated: CASSLGANTEAFF.

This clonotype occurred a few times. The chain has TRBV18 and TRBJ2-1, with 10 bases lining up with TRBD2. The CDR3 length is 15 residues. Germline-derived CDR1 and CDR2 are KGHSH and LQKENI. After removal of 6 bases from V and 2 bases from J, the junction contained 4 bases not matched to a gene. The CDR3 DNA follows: TGTGCCAGCTCCCCAGCGGGAGGGCCCTACAATGAGCAGTTCTTC. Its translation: CASSPAGGPYNEQFF.

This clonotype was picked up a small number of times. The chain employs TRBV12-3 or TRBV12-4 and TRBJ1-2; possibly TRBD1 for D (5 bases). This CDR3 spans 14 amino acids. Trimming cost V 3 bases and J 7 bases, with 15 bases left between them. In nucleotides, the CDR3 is TGTGCCAGCAGTTTTTCGGCAGGGTTTGCTGGCTACACCTTC. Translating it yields CASSFSAGFAGYTF.

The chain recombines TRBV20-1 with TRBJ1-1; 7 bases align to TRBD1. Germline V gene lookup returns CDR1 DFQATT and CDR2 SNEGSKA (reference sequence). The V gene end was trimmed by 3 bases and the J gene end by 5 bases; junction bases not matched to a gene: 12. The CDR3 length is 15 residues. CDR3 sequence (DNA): TGCAGTGCTAGGGACCCACAGGGGCGGGGGACTGAAGCTTTCTTT. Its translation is CSARDPQGRGTEAFF.

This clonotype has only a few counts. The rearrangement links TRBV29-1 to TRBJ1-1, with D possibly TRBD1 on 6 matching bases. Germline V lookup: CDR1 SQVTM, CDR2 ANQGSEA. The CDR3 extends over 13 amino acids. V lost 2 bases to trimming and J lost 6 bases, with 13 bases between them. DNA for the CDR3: TGCAGCGTTGAACACGCAGCAGGGGCTGAAGCTTTCTTT. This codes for CSVEHAAGAEAFF.

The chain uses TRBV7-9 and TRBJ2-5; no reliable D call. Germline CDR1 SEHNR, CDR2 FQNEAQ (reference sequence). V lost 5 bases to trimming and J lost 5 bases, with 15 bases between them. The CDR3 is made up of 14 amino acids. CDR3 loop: CASSPPMQRETQYF. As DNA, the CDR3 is TGTGCCAGCAGCCCCCCCATGCAACGGGAGACCCAGTACTTC.

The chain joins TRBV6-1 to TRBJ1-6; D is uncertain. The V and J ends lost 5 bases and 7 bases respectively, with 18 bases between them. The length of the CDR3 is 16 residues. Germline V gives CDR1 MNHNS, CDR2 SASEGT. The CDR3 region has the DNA TGTGCCAGCAGTCCCATGGGAGGGCAGGTGAATTCACCCCTCCACTTT. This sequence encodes CASSPMGGQVNSPLHF.

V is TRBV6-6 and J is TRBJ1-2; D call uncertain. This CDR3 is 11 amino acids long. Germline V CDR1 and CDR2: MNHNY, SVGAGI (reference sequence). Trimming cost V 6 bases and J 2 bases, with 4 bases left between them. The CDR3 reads CASRTNYGYTF. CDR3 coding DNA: TGTGCCAGCAGGACGAACTATGGCTACACCTTC.

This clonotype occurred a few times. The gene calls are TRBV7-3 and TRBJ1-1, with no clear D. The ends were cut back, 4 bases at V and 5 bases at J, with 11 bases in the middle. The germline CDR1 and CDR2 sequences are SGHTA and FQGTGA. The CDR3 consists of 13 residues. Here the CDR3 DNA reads TGTGCCAGCAGCTCAAACATCGGGACTGAAGCTTTCTTT. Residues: CASSSNIGTEAFF.

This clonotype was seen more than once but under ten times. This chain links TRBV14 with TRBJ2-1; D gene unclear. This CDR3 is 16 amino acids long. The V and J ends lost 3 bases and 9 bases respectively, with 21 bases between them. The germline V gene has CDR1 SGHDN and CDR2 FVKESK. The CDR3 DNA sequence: TGTGCCAGCAGCCAGCAAATTGGAACTGGATGGGGTGAGCAGTTCTTC. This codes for CASSQQIGTGWGEQFF.

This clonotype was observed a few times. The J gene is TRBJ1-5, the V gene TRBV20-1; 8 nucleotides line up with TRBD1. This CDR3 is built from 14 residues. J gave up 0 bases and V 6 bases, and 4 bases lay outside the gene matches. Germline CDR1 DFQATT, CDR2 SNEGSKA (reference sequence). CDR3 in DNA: TGCAGTGCCCGGACAGGGCATAGCAATCAGCCCCAGCATTTT. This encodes CSARTGHSNQPQHF.